This paragraph covers one TCR beta chain sequence. Its target is unknown. The donors were members of the validation cohort, which comprised roughly 130 subjects and was separate from the first cohort of 730 or so subjects. This specimen comes from a study of cytomegalovirus exposure and HLA in healthy donors. Study outcomes and limitations: Most TCR sequences were seen very rarely across donors, but some public TCRs occurred in many. As was reported, the classifier diagnosed cytomegalovirus status with high specificity and sensitivity.

The CDR3 extends over 15 amino acids. Between the trimmed V and J ends, which lost 2 bases and 8 bases, there was a span of 15 bases. Germline V gene sequence: CDR1 MGHRA, CDR2 YSYEKL. Here immunoSEQ multiplex PCR was the method, and the copy in TCRdb shows in-frame clones only, minus some. This sample has around 60,000 clones, with 95% to 97% found just once. This clonotype was obtained from a woman aged 18-35 years in good health and CMV-seronegative. The chain combines TRBV4-1 with TRBJ1-4, with D tentatively TRBD1 (6 bases). Sequenced sample: PBMCs. In nucleotides, the CDR3 is TGCGCCAGCAGCCAACTCCCGGGGGGGCCCGAAAAACTGTTTTTT. Amino acid sequence: CASSQLPGGPEKLFF.